Listed below are T cell receptor beta chains from one sample, sequenced in a study of blood T cell repertoires in COVID-19. Libraries were prepared by immunoSEQ multiplex PCR; TCRdb keeps only in-frame clonotypes and omits some of them. The sample lists under 30,000 clones, 83% occurring once. Source material: peripheral blood. All receptors come from a human donor in a cohort sampled during active COVID-19. Both conserved end residues are part of each CDR3. Each record gives: clone size, D gene, V gene, J gene, CDR3 protein, CDR3 DNA. D genes are given only for firm matches. A row's size may be missing; if present it is once, few, many or a size class.

abundance: NA; d_gene: NA; v_gene: TRBV7-2; j_gene: TRBJ2-2; CDR3aa: CASSPLRVTGELFF; CDR3nt: TGTGCCAGCAGCCCCCTGAGGGTAACCGGGGAGCTGTTTTTT
abundance: NA; d_gene: NA; v_gene: TRBV28; j_gene: TRBJ1-2; CDR3aa: CASSLSMLRGGYTF; CDR3nt: TGTGCCAGCAGTTTATCGATGCTTCGGGGTGGCTACACCTTC
abundance: NA; d_gene: NA; v_gene: TRBV7-9; j_gene: TRBJ2-1; CDR3aa: CASSLMGFVLRTSYNEQFF; CDR3nt: TGTGCCAGCAGCTTAATGGGGTTCGTCCTGCGGACTTCCTACAATGAGCAGTTCTTC
abundance: NA; d_gene: NA; v_gene: TRBV9; j_gene: TRBJ2-2; CDR3aa: CASSVLAERTGELFF; CDR3nt: TGTGCCAGCAGCGTACTGGCGGAACGCACCGGGGAGCTGTTTTTT
abundance: NA; d_gene: TRBD1; v_gene: TRBV6-5; j_gene: TRBJ1-2; CDR3aa: CASSPGTARGYTF; CDR3nt: TGTGCCAGCAGCCCCGGGACAGCAAGGGGCTACACCTTC
abundance: NA; d_gene: NA; v_gene: TRBV5-4; j_gene: TRBJ1-1; CDR3aa: CASTRQGGVEAFF; CDR3nt: TGTGCCAGCACCCGCCAAGGGGGAGTCGAAGCTTTCTTT
abundance: few; d_gene: NA; v_gene: TRBV9; j_gene: TRBJ1-1; CDR3aa: CASSASPQDPEAFF; CDR3nt: TGTGCCAGCAGCGCTAGCCCGCAGGACCCTGAAGCTTTCTTT
abundance: NA; d_gene: NA; v_gene: TRBV28; j_gene: TRBJ1-2; CDR3aa: CASSPQDTHYGYTF; CDR3nt: TGTGCCAGCAGCCCCCAGGACACCCACTATGGCTACACCTTC
abundance: NA; d_gene: TRBD2; v_gene: TRBV30; j_gene: TRBJ2-7; CDR3aa: CAWSGPGLAGDEQYF; CDR3nt: TGTGCCTGGAGCGGCCCAGGACTAGCGGGAGACGAGCAGTACTTC
abundance: NA; d_gene: NA; v_gene: TRBV10-1; j_gene: TRBJ2-2; CDR3aa: CASAPRRVDTGELFF; CDR3nt: TGCGCCAGCGCTCCCCGGAGGGTTGACACCGGGGAGCTGTTTTTT
abundance: NA; d_gene: TRBD1; v_gene: TRBV9; j_gene: TRBJ1-2; CDR3aa: CASSGLGTGAHYGYTF; CDR3nt: TGTGCCAGCAGCGGATTGGGGACAGGAGCTCACTATGGCTACACCTTC
abundance: NA; d_gene: TRBD1; v_gene: TRBV18; j_gene: TRBJ1-1; CDR3aa: CASSRSRGPVSAEAFF; CDR3nt: TGTGCCAGCTCACGTAGCAGGGGGCCAGTTTCGGCTGAAGCTTTCTTT
abundance: NA; d_gene: NA; v_gene: TRBV29-1; j_gene: TRBJ2-7; CDR3aa: CSVEGLGTSTYEQYF; CDR3nt: TGCAGCGTTGAGGGACTCGGTACTAGTACCTACGAGCAGTACTTC
abundance: NA; d_gene: NA; v_gene: TRBV3-1/TRBV3-2; j_gene: TRBJ1-2; CDR3aa: CASSQPTDSIYGYTF; CDR3nt: TGTGCCAGCAGCCAGCCCACCGACAGTATCTATGGCTACACCTTC
abundance: NA; d_gene: TRBD1; v_gene: TRBV19; j_gene: TRBJ1-1; CDR3aa: CASSRLPGQLNTEAFF; CDR3nt: TGTGCCAGTAGTCGCCTACCGGGACAGTTGAACACTGAAGCTTTCTTT
abundance: NA; d_gene: NA; v_gene: TRBV12-3/TRBV12-4; j_gene: TRBJ1-2; CDR3aa: CASSLLGGYGYTF; CDR3nt: TGTGCCAGCAGCCTCTTAGGGGGATATGGCTACACCTTC
abundance: NA; d_gene: NA; v_gene: TRBV11-2; j_gene: TRBJ1-2; CDR3aa: CASSPQGRRYGYTF; CDR3nt: TGTGCCAGCAGCCCACAGGGACGGCGCTATGGCTACACCTTC
abundance: NA; d_gene: NA; v_gene: TRBV5-4; j_gene: TRBJ1-3; CDR3aa: CASSLGQYTGNTIYF; CDR3nt: TGTGCCAGCAGCTTGGGACAGTACACCGGAAACACCATATATTTT
abundance: NA; d_gene: TRBD1; v_gene: TRBV7-8; j_gene: TRBJ2-5; CDR3aa: CASSLGQGVQETQYF; CDR3nt: TGTGCCAGCAGCTTAGGGCAGGGGGTACAAGAGACCCAGTACTTC
abundance: NA; d_gene: TRBD2; v_gene: TRBV28; j_gene: TRBJ2-7; CDR3aa: CASSSFRLAGVPYEQYF; CDR3nt: TGTGCCAGCAGTTCCTTCCGACTAGCGGGAGTACCCTACGAGCAGTACTTC
abundance: NA; d_gene: TRBD1; v_gene: TRBV24-1; j_gene: TRBJ1-5; CDR3aa: CATKRQGSNQPQHF; CDR3nt: TGTGCCACCAAACGACAGGGCTCCAATCAGCCCCAGCATTTT
abundance: NA; d_gene: TRBD2; v_gene: TRBV2; j_gene: TRBJ2-3; CDR3aa: CASRASGGRSTDTQYF; CDR3nt: TGTGCCAGCAGGGCTAGCGGGGGCCGCAGCACAGATACGCAGTATTTT
abundance: NA; d_gene: TRBD1; v_gene: TRBV24-1; j_gene: TRBJ2-7; CDR3aa: CATSDLGDRGGNEQYF; CDR3nt: TGTGCCACCAGTGATTTAGGAGACAGGGGCGGCAACGAGCAGTACTTC
abundance: NA; d_gene: NA; v_gene: TRBV6-5; j_gene: TRBJ2-1; CDR3aa: CASSYSAGLTGEQFF; CDR3nt: TGTGCCAGCAGTTACTCGGCAGGCTTAACCGGTGAGCAGTTCTTC
abundance: NA; d_gene: TRBD2; v_gene: TRBV7-6; j_gene: TRBJ2-1; CDR3aa: CASSLFPMTSGYLSSYNEQFF; CDR3nt: TGTGCCAGCAGCTTGTTTCCCATGACTAGCGGCTACCTCAGCTCCTACAATGAGCAGTTCTTC
abundance: NA; d_gene: NA; v_gene: TRBV6-5; j_gene: TRBJ1-2; CDR3aa: CASSYEVYSGYTF; CDR3nt: TGTGCCAGCAGTTACGAAGTTTACTCCGGCTACACCTTC
abundance: NA; d_gene: NA; v_gene: TRBV6-5; j_gene: TRBJ1-5; CDR3aa: CASQGSNQPQHF; CDR3nt: TGTGCCAGCCAGGGTTCTAATCAGCCCCAGCATTTT
abundance: NA; d_gene: NA; v_gene: TRBV7-9; j_gene: TRBJ2-7; CDR3aa: CASSLVIYEQYF; CDR3nt: TGTGCCAGCAGCTTAGTTATCTACGAGCAGTACTTC
abundance: NA; d_gene: NA; v_gene: TRBV7-9; j_gene: TRBJ2-7; CDR3aa: CASSLGQSSYEQYF; CDR3nt: TGTGCCAGCAGCCTGGGGCAAAGTTCCTACGAGCAGTACTTC
abundance: NA; d_gene: TRBD1; v_gene: TRBV6-6; j_gene: TRBJ2-1; CDR3aa: CASSPTGAREQFF; CDR3nt: TGTGCCAGCAGTCCGACAGGGGCCAGGGAGCAGTTCTTC